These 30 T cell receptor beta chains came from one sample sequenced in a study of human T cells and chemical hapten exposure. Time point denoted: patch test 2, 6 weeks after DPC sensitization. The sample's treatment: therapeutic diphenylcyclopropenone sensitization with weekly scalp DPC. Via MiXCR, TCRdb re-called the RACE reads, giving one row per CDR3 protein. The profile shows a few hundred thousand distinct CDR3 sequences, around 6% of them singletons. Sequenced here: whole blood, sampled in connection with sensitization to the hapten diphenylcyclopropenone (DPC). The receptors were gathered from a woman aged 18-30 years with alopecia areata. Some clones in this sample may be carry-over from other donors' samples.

DNA for the CDR3: TGTGCCAGCAGAACAAATTACAGGGTTCGAAGGTATGGCTACACCTTC. It encodes CASRTNYRVRRYGYTF. V gene TRBV6-4 combines with J gene TRBJ1-2, with D tentatively TRBD1 (6 bases). CDR1 is MRHNA, CDR2 SNTAGT, per germline. V lost 6 bases, J lost 5 bases, and 22 bases lay in between. CDR3 length equals 16 residues.

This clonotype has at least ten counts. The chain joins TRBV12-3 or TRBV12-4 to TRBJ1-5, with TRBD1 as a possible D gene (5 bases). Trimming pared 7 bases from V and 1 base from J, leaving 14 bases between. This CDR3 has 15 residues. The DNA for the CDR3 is TGTGCCAGCACCCCAGGGCGGTGGAGCAATCAGCCCCAGCATTTT. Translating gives CASTPGRWSNQPQHF.

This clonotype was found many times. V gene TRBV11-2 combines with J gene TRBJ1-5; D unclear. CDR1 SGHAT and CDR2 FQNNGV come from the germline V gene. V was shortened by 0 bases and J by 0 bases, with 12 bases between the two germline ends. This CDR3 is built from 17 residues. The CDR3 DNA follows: TGTGCCAGCAGCTTAGATCCGGTACAGTATAGCAATCAGCCCCAGCATTTT. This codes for CASSLDPVQYSNQPQHF.

Here the CDR3 DNA reads TGTGCCAGCAGCCAAGTAGGACAGGGTAATTCACCCCTCCACTTT. This encodes CASSQVGQGNSPLHF. The chain combines TRBV4-2 with TRBJ1-6; 8 positions agree with TRBD1. The CDR3 is made up of 15 amino acids. Germline loops: CDR1 LGHNA, CDR2 YNFKEQ. The ends lost 1 base at V and 6 bases at J; junction bases unmatched: 2.

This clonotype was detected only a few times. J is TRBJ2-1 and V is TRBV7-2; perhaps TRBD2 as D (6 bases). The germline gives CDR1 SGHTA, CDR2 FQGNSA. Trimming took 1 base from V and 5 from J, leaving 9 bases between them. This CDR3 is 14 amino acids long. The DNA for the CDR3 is TGTGCCAGCAGCTTAGGCGGGGTAAACAATGAGCAGTTCTTC. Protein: CASSLGGVNNEQFF.

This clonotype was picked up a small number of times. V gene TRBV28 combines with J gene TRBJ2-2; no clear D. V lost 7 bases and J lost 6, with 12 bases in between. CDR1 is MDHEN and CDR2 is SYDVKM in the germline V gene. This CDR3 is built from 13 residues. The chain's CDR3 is CASTPDNSGELFF. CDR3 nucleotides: TGTGCCAGCACCCCCGACAACTCCGGGGAGCTGTTTTTT.

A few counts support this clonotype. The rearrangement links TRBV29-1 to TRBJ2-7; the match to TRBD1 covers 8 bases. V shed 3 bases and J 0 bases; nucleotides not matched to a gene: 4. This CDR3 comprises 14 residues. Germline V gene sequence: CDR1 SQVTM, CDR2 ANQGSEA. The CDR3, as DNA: TGCAGCGTTGACGCCGGGACAGGCTCCTACGAGCAGTACTTC. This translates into CSVDAGTGSYEQYF.

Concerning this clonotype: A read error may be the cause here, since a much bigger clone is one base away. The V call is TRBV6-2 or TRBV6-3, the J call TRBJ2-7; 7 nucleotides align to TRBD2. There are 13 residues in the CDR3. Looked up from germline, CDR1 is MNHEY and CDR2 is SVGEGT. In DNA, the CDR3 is TGTGCCAGCAGTCTCAGCGGGGCCTACGAGCTGTACTTC. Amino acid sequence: CASSLSGAYELYF.

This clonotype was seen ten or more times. In nucleotides, the CDR3 is TGCGCCAGCAGCCCGTTGGGACAGGGTTATGAAAAACTGTTTTTT. This translates into CASSPLGQGYEKLFF. The J gene is TRBJ1-4, the V gene TRBV4-3; 9 nucleotides align to TRBD1. Germline trimming cut 4 bases from V and 6 bases from J; bases unmatched to any gene: 6. This CDR3 is 15 amino acids long. Germline lookup yields CDR1 LGHNA and CDR2 YSLEER.

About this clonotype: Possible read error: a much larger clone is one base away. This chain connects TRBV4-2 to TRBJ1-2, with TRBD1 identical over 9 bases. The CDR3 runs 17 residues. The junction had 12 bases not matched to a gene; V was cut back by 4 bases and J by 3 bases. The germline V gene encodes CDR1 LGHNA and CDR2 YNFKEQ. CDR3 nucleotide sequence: TGTGCCAGCAGCCCGGTGGACAGGGGAAGCGGTGACTATGGCTACACCTTC. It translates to CASSPVDRGSGDYGYTF.

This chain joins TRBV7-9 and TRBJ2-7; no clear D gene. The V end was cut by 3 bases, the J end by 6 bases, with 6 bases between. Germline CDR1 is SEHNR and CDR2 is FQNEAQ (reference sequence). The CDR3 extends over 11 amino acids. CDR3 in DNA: TGTGCCAGCAGCTTGAGCCCCGAGCAGTACTTC. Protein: CASSLSPEQYF.

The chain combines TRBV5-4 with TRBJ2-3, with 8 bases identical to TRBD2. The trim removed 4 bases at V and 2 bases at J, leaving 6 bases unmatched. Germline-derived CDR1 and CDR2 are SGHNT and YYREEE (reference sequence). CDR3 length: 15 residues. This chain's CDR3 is CASSPYSGNTDTQYF. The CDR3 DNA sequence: TGTGCCAGCAGCCCTTATAGCGGGAACACAGATACGCAGTATTTT.

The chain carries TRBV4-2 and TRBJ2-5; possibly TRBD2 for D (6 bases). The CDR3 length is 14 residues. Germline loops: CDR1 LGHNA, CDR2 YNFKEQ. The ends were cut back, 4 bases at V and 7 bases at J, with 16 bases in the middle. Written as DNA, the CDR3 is TGTGCCAGCAGCCCGCGCGGGGAGGCGGTGACCCAGTACTTC. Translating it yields CASSPRGEAVTQYF.

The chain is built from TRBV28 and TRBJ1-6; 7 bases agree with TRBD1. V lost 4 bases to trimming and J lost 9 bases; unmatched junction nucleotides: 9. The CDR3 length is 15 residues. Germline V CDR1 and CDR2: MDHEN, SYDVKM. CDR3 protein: CASSWDSRVASPLHF. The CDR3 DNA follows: TGTGCCAGCAGTTGGGACAGTCGAGTTGCTTCACCCCTCCACTTT.

The CDR3 DNA reads TGTGCCAGCAGCCAAGACCAACCCGAAGCGCAGGCGTTATATGGCTACACCTTC. Amino acids: CASSQDQPEAQALYGYTF. The chain links TRBV4-2 to TRBJ1-2; no firm D call. In germline, CDR1 is LGHNA, CDR2 YNFKEQ. The V end was cut by 0 bases, the J end by 5 bases, with 22 bases between. The length of the CDR3 is 18 residues.

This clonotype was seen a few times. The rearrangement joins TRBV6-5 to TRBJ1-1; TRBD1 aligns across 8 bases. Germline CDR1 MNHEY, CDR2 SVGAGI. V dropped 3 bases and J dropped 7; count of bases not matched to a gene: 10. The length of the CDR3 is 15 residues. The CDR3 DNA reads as TGTGCCAGCAGTTATAAGGGGACAGGTTGGGTTGAAGCTTTCTTT. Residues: CASSYKGTGWVEAFF.

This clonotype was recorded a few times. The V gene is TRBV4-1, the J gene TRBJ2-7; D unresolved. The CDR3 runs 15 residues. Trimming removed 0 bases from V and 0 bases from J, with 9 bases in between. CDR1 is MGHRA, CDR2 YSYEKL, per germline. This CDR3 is CASSQDGMGSYEQYF. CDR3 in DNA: TGCGCCAGCAGCCAAGATGGCATGGGCTCCTACGAGCAGTACTTC.

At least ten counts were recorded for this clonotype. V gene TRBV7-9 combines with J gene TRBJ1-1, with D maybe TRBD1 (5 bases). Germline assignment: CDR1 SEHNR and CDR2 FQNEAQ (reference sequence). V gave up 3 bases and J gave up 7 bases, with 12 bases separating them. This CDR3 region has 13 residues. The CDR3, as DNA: TGTGCCAGCAGCTTCCCCCGGGACCGTGAAGCTTTCTTT. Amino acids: CASSFPRDREAFF.

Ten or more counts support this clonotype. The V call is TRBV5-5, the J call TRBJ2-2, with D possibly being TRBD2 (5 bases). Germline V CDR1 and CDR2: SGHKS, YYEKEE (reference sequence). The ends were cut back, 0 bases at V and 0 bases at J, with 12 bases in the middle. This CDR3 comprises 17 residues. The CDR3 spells CASSLAPGYTNTGELFF. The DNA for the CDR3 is TGTGCCAGCAGCTTGGCTCCGGGGTATACGAACACCGGGGAGCTGTTTTTT.

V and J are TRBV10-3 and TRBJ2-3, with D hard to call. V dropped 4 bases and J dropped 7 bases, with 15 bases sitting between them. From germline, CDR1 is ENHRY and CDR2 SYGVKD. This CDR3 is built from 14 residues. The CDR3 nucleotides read TGTGCCATCAGTGGAGCTATGGAGTTGAATACGCAGTATTTT. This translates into CAISGAMELNTQYF.

The CDR3 spells CSVESRGKTNYGYTF. CDR3 nucleotide sequence: TGCAGCGTTGAAAGCAGGGGAAAAACTAACTATGGCTACACCTTC. The rearrangement uses TRBV29-1 and TRBJ1-2, with a possible D match to TRBD1 (6 bases). V was clipped by 2 bases and J by 0 bases, with 13 bases between them. Germline values: CDR1 SQVTM, CDR2 ANQGSEA. The CDR3 contains 15 residues.

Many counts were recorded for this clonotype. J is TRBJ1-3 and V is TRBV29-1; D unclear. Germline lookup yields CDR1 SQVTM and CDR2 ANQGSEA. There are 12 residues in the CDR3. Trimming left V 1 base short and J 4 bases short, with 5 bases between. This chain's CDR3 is CSVEVSGNTIYF. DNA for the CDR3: TGCAGCGTTGAAGTATCCGGAAACACCATATATTTT.

The CDR3 region is CASSPQEGQYYEQYF. As DNA, the CDR3 is TGTGCCAGCTCACCCCAGGAGGGACAGTACTACGAGCAGTACTTC. The rearrangement joins TRBV18 to TRBJ2-7; TRBD1 is a possible D gene (7 bases). The CDR3 runs 15 residues. Per the germline V gene, CDR1 is KGHSH and CDR2 is LQKENI. Trimming took off 3 bases at V and 3 bases at J, with 15 bases between the two ends.

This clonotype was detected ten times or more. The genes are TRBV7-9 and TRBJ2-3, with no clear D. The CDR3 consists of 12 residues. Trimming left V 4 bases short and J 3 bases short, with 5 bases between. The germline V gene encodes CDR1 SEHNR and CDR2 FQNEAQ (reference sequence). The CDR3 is CASSSQTDTQYF. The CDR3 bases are TGTGCCAGCAGCTCCCAGACAGATACGCAGTATTTT.

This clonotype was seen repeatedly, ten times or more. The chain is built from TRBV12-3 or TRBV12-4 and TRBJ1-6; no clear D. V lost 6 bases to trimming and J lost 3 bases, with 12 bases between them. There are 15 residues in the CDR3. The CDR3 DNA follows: TGTGCCAGCAGCCGGACCTACTACTATAATTCACCCCTCCACTTT. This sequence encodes CASSRTYYYNSPLHF.

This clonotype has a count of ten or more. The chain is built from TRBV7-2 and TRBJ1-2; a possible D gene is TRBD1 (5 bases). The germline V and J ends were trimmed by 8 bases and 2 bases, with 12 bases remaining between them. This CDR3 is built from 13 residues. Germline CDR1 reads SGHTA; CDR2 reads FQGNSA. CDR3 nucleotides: TGTGCCAGCCGTGAACAGGCCAACTATGGCTACACCTTC. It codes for CASREQANYGYTF.

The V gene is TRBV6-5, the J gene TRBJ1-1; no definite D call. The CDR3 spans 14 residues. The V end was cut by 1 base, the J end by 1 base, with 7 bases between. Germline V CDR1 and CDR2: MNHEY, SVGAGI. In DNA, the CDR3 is TGTGCCAGCAGTTACTACAGACGGAACACTGAAGCTTTCTTT. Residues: CASSYYRRNTEAFF.

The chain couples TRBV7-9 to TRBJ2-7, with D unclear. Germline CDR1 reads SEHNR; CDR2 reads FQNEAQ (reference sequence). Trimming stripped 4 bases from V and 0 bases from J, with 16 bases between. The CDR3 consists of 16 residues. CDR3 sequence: CASSSATRSSSYEQYF. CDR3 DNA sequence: TGTGCCAGCAGCTCAGCGACTCGCTCAAGCTCCTACGAGCAGTACTTC.

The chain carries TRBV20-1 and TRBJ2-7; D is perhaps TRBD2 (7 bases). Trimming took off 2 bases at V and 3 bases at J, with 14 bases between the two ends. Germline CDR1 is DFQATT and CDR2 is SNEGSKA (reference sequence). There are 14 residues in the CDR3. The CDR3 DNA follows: TGCAGTGCTAGACCGGGCGGGGGCTTCTACGAGCAGTACTTC. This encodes CSARPGGGFYEQYF.

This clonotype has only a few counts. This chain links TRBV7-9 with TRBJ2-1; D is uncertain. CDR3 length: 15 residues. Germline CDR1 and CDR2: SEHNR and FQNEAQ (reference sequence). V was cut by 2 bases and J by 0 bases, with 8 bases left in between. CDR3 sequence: CASSLQAFSYNEQFF. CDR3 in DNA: TGTGCCAGCAGCTTACAGGCCTTCTCCTACAATGAGCAGTTCTTC.